This note documents a single TCR beta chain sequence. TCRdb reprocessed the 5' RACE reads with MiXCR, giving one entry per CDR3 protein. The sample lists nearly 550,000 distinct CDR3 sequences; around 21% were seen once. The sample comes from a study of T cells after yellow fever vaccination. The CDR3 has 15 amino acids. The germline gives CDR1 SNHLY, CDR2 FYNNEI. The V end was cut by 2 bases, the J end by 3 bases, with 13 bases between. This sequence was found in a man aged 25-40 years who received the YFV17D yellow fever vaccine. The chain is built from TRBV2 and TRBJ2-5; maybe TRBD1 (6 bases). The sample here was PBMCs, taken 15 days after the yellow fever booster vaccination. This CDR3 is CASSEQGLNKETQYF. The DNA of the CDR3 is TGTGCCAGCAGTGAACAGGGGCTGAACAAAGAGACCCAGTACTTC.